This TCR beta chain was captured by sequencing in a study of T-cell memory formation after mild COVID-19. The CDR3 runs 16 residues. The V gene's germline CDR1 is SGHRS and CDR2 YFSETQ. The ends were cut back, 3 bases at V and 4 bases at J, with 16 bases in the middle. About this clonotype: Its antigen is currently unknown.

TCRdb reanalysed the 5' RACE reads using MiXCR and keeps one entry per CDR3 protein. The sample holds 250,000 to 300,000 distinct CDR3 sequences; around 16% are singletons and the top ten take approximately 25%. Points from the study as a whole: Clones that shrank (day 15 to 85) were balanced CD4/CD8, whereas later expanders leaned CD4+. Of the contracting clones, CD4+ ones lay mainly in CM and EM, and CD8+ ones in EMRA.

The chain recombines TRBV5-1 with TRBJ2-2, with a possible D match to TRBD2 (5 bases). Material: PBMCs or a T cell subset sorted from them (not recorded which). This receptor was taken from a man aged 18 to 30 who had mild COVID-19 (a few samples of this study predate the infection). Cell type and time point are not known. The CDR3 nucleotides read TGCGCCAGCAGCTCGCTCGTCGCCCGGGGCACCGGGGAGCTGTTTTTT. Its protein is CASSSLVARGTGELFF.